Following are 14 T cell receptor beta chains from one sample sequenced in a study of blood T cell repertoires in COVID-19. Method: immunoSEQ multiplex PCR; TCRdb's copy keeps in-frame clones and lacks some. The table records about 120,000 clones, roughly 90% of them present only once. The material sequenced was peripheral blood. These receptors all stem from a man aged 55 to 70 with COVID-19, enrolled during active disease.

A single count supports this clone. The J gene is TRBJ2-2, the V gene TRBV6-6; 7 bases line up with TRBD1. J lost 3 bases, V lost 2 bases, and 3 bases had no gene match. In germline, CDR1 is MNHNY, CDR2 SVGAGI (reference sequence). The CDR3 sequence is 15 residues long. CDR3 nucleotides: TGTGCCAGCAGTTACGACAGGGCGGACACCGGGGAGCTGTTTTTT. Translation gives CASSYDRADTGELFF.

The genes are TRBV7-3 and TRBJ2-3, with TRBD2 identical over 9 bases. This CDR3 is built from 15 residues. Germline CDR1 reads SGHTA; CDR2 reads FQGTGA. V lost 6 bases and J lost 1; bases outside the gene matches: 5. CDR3 nucleotides: TGTGCCAGCAGTTCGATAGCGGGGGGCACAGATACGCAGTATTTT. This codes for CASSSIAGGTDTQYF.

The chain carries TRBV3-1 (or the pseudogene TRBV3-2) and TRBJ1-6, with TRBD1 as a possible D gene (5 bases). The CDR3 is 12 amino acids. Trimming cost V 4 bases and J 14 bases, with 12 bases left between them. The germline CDR1 and CDR2 sequences are LGHDT and YNNKEL (reference sequence). CDR3: CASSPHGGALHF. The CDR3, as DNA: TGTGCCAGCAGCCCCCACGGGGGAGCCCTCCACTTT.

The rearrangement uses TRBV4-1 and TRBJ1-5, with D maybe TRBD1 (5 bases). V was pared by 0 bases and J by 9 bases, with 15 bases between. The CDR3 has 15 residues. Germline V lookup: CDR1 MGHRA, CDR2 YSYEKL. The CDR3 protein is CASSQEGQLGGPQHF. The CDR3 DNA reads TGCGCCAGCAGCCAAGAAGGCCAGCTGGGGGGGCCCCAGCATTTT.

This clone has a single count. The chain has TRBV6-5 and TRBJ1-6; TRBD1 matches 10 bases. The CDR3 extends over 13 amino acids. Trimming took 6 bases from V and 7 from J; bases not matched to a gene: 0. Per germline, CDR1 MNHEY and CDR2 SVGAGI. The CDR3 nucleotides read TGTGCCAGCAGGGGACAGGGGAATTCACCCCTCCACTTT. This translates into CASRGQGNSPLHF.

This clone appeared a few times. V and J are TRBV2 and TRBJ1-1; D is perhaps TRBD1 (5 bases). Germline V CDR1 and CDR2: SNHLY, FYNNEI. This CDR3 is 14 amino acids long. V was cut by 3 bases and J by 2 bases, with 10 bases left in between. The CDR3 region is CASSESGINTEAFF. For the CDR3, the DNA is TGTGCCAGCAGTGAGTCAGGGATCAACACTGAAGCTTTCTTT.

This sequence joins TRBV14 and TRBJ2-5; 7 nucleotides align to TRBD1. V lost 5 bases, J lost 5 bases, and 14 bases stayed unmatched. This CDR3 is built from 16 residues. Germline values: CDR1 SGHDN, CDR2 FVKESK. The CDR3 nucleotides are TGTGCCAGCAGCGGACGCCGGGACAGCCCAGGGGAGACCCAGTACTTC. Its translation is CASSGRRDSPGETQYF. The full variable domain, its missing parts supplied by reference TRBV14 and TRBJ2-5, is EAGVTQFPSHSVIEKGQTVTLRCDPISGHDNLYWYRRVMGKEIKFLLHFVKESKQDESGMPNNRFLAERTGGTYSTLKVQPAELEDSGVYFCASSGRRDSPGETQYFGPGTRLLVL.

This clone was recorded once. One end of the junction fails to match germline, which may point to a read error. This chain connects TRBV5-8 to TRBJ2-1, with 7 positions matching TRBD2. The CDR3 runs 13 residues. Germline lookup yields CDR1 SGHTS and CDR2 YDEGEE. CDR3 residues: CASTLLGGREQFF. The CDR3 DNA follows: TGTGCCAGCACCTTGTTGGGGGGGAGAGAGCAGTTCTTC.

The rearrangement uses TRBV9 and TRBJ1-6; 10 bases fit TRBD1. Germline CDR1 and CDR2: SGDLS and YYNGEE. J gave up 7 bases and V 7 bases, and 5 bases lay outside the gene matches. The CDR3 runs 14 residues. The CDR3 loop is CASAETGGNSPLHF. DNA of the CDR3: TGTGCCAGCGCGGAGACAGGGGGCAATTCACCCCTCCACTTT.

This clone was picked up a small number of times. The rearrangement links TRBV7-8 to TRBJ2-7; D is uncertain. Germline V gives CDR1 SGHVS, CDR2 FQNEAQ. CDR3 length equals 13 residues. Trimming removed 5 bases from V and 7 bases from J, with 15 bases in between. The CDR3 reads CASSERRTWEQYF. CDR3 in DNA: TGTGCCAGCAGCGAGAGGAGAACTTGGGAGCAGTACTTC.

The CDR3 loop is CASSQATGLHGYTF. In DNA form, the CDR3 reads TGCGCCAGCAGTCAAGCGACAGGGCTCCATGGCTACACCTTC. V and J are TRBV23-1 and TRBJ1-2; 7 bases fit TRBD1. TRBV23-1 is sorted into the ORF group, with uncertain function. This CDR3 is 14 amino acids long. V shed 2 bases, J shed 6 bases, and the junction held 6 bases outside the gene matches.

This clone is a singleton in its sample. The chain is built from TRBV5-1 and TRBJ2-5; maybe TRBD1 (6 bases). V was cut by 6 bases and J by 1 base, with 13 bases left in between. CDR3 length equals 14 residues. CDR1 SGHRS and CDR2 YFSETQ come from the germline V gene. The CDR3 spells CASKVQGSQETQYF. The CDR3 bases are TGCGCCAGCAAAGTACAGGGTAGCCAAGAGACCCAGTACTTC. The full variable domain, in which reference TRBV5-1 and TRBJ2-5 provide the parts outside the CDR3, is KAGVTQTPRYLIKTRGQQVTLSCSPISGHRSVSWYQQTPGQGLQFLFEYFSETQRNKGNFPGRFSGRQFSNSRSEMNVSTLELGDSALYLCASKVQGSQETQYFGPGTRLLVL.

The chain's CDR3 is CASSAGQGLATNEKLFF. The CDR3 DNA reads as TGCGCCAGCAGCGCGGGACAGGGACTTGCAACTAATGAAAAACTGTTTTTT. The rearrangement uses TRBV5-1 and TRBJ1-4; 9 bases map to TRBD1. With 4 bases clipped from V and 0 bases from J, the junction kept 7 bases outside the gene matches. This CDR3 comprises 17 residues. Germline CDR1 and CDR2: SGHRS and YFSETQ.

This clone was recorded a few times. V gene TRBV27 combines with J gene TRBJ2-7; 10 bases are a match to TRBD2. In germline, CDR1 is MNHEY, CDR2 SMNVEV (reference sequence). V lost 4 bases and J lost 4; bases outside the gene matches: 1. The CDR3 extends over 13 amino acids. In DNA form, the CDR3 reads TGTGCCAGCAGTTCTAGCGGGGGTTACGAGCAGTACTTC. Protein sequence: CASSSSGGYEQYF.